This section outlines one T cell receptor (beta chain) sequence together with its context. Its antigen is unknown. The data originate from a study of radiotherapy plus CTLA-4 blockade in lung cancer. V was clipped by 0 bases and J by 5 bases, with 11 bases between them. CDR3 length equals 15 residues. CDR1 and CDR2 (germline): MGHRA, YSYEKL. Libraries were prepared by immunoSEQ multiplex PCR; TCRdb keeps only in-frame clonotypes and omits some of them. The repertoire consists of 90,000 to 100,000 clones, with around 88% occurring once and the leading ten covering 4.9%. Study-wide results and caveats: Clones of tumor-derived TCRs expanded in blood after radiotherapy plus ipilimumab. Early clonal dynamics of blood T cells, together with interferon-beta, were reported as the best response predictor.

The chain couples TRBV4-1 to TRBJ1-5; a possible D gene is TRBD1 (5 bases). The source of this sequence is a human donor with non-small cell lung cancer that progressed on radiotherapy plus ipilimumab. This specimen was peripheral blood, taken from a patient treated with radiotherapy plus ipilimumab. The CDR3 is CASSQDQAGDQPQHF. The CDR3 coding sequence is TGCGCCAGCAGCCAAGATCAAGCGGGGGATCAGCCCCAGCATTTT.